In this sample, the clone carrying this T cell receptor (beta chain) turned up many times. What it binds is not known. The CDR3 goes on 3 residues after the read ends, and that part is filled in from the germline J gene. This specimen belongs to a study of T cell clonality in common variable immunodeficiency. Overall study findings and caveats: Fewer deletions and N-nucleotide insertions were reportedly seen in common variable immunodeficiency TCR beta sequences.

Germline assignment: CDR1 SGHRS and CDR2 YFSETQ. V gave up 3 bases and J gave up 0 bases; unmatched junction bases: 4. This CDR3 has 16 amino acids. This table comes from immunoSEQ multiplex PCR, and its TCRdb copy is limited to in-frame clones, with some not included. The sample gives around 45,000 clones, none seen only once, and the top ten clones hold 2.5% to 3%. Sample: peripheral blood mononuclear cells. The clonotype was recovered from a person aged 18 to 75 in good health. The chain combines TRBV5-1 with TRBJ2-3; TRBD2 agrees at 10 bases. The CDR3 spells CASSSLGLASTDTQYF. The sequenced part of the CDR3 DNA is TGCGCCAGCAGCTCCCTGGGACTAGCGAGCACAGATACG.